This passage covers 27 T cell receptor beta chains from one sample sequenced in a study of blood T cell repertoires in COVID-19 (dated by TCRdb to 2020 to 2021). The library came from the immunoSEQ multiplex PCR assay. TCRdb limited this immuneACCESS table to in-frame rearrangements with V and J called. A share of clones is missing; checked studies link under half to unresolved V genes, and the rest is unexplained. In all, the sample holds 400,000 to 450,000 clones, and 80% to 90% of those were seen once. The biggest ten clones account for around 0.92% of the sample. Sequencing was carried out using peripheral blood. The source of these receptors is a man younger than 35 with COVID-19, enrolled during active disease.

The chain links TRBV3-1 (or the pseudogene TRBV3-2) to TRBJ2-5; D is undetermined. CDR3 size: 13 residues. The V end was cut by 4 bases, the J end by 5 bases, with 11 bases between. Germline V gene sequence: CDR1 LGHDT, CDR2 YNNKEL (reference sequence). The CDR3 here is CASSLRRYETQYF. The CDR3, as DNA: TGTGCCAGCAGCCTCCGGAGATACGAGACCCAGTACTTC.

The chain uses TRBV6-5 and TRBJ2-3; tentative D call: TRBD2 (6 bases). Trimming took off 6 bases at V and 2 bases at J, with 9 bases between the two ends. The germline gives CDR1 MNHEY, CDR2 SVGAGI. The CDR3 is 13 residues long. The CDR3 spells CASRRDFTDTQYF. The CDR3, as DNA: TGTGCCAGCAGGCGGGACTTCACAGATACGCAGTATTTT.

This clone occurred many times. The chain employs TRBV29-1 and TRBJ1-2; 9 bases map to TRBD1. The length of the CDR3 is 13 residues. Germline-derived CDR1 and CDR2 are SQVTM and ANQGSEA. Germline trimming cut 5 bases from V and 7 bases from J; bases unmatched to any gene: 8. CDR3 protein: CSVSPGQGGGYTF. For the CDR3, the DNA is TGCAGCGTTAGTCCGGGACAGGGTGGTGGCTACACCTTC.

This sequence joins TRBV19 and TRBJ2-1, with a possible D match to TRBD2 (6 bases). Germline V gene data show CDR1 as LNHDA and CDR2 as SQIVND (reference sequence). The CDR3 contains 14 residues. The V end was cut by 1 base, the J end by 6 bases, with 10 bases between. The CDR3 loop is CASSIVNSGNEQFF. The CDR3 region has the DNA TGTGCCAGTAGTATAGTGAATAGCGGCAATGAGCAGTTCTTC. The variable domain in full, completed from reference TRBV19 and TRBJ2-1, reads DGGITQSPKYLFRKEGQNVTLSCEQNLNHDAMYWYRQDPGQGLRLIYYSQIVNDFQKGDIAEGYSVSREKKESFPLTVTSAQKNPTAFYLCASSIVNSGNEQFFGPGTRLTVL.

The V and J genes are TRBV18 and TRBJ2-3; no definite D call. Trimming pared 3 bases from V and 0 bases from J, leaving 13 bases between. The germline V gene has CDR1 KGHSH and CDR2 LQKENI. The CDR3 extends over 16 amino acids. The CDR3 DNA reads as TGTGCCAGCTCACCTGGAGCACCACATAGCACAGATACGCAGTATTTT. It specifies CASSPGAPHSTDTQYF.

The V and J genes are TRBV4-1 and TRBJ2-1; D is undetermined. The CDR3 extends over 14 amino acids. In germline, CDR1 is MGHRA, CDR2 YSYEKL. The V gene lost 3 bases and the J gene lost 6 bases, with 12 bases spanning the gap. The CDR3 sequence is CASSHPRGLNEQFF. The CDR3 region has the DNA TGCGCCAGCAGCCACCCCCGCGGCCTCAATGAGCAGTTCTTC.

This rearrangement joins TRBV2 to TRBJ2-7; unclear D gene. V was shortened by 7 bases and J by 6 bases, with 19 bases between the two germline ends. The CDR3 sequence is 14 residues long. CDR1 and CDR2 (germline): SNHLY, FYNNEI. The CDR3 DNA reads TGTGCCAGCAAGAGGTCAGAGCTCCACCCCGAGCAGTACTTC. It encodes CASKRSELHPEQYF. The entire variable domain, with the rest obtained from reference TRBV2 and TRBJ2-7, is as follows: EPEVTQTPSHQVTQMGQEVILRCVPISNHLYFYWYRQILGQKVEFLVSFYNNEISEKSEIFDDQFSVERPDGSNFTLKIRSTKLEDSAMYFCASKRSELHPEQYFGPGTRLTVT.

The chain couples TRBV2 to TRBJ2-7; D is possibly TRBD1 (5 bases). There are 16 residues in the CDR3. Germline CDR1 is SNHLY and CDR2 is FYNNEI. The germline V and J ends were trimmed by 6 bases and 3 bases, with 21 bases remaining between them. The CDR3 sequence: CASSPGPSVQHYEQYF. The CDR3, as DNA: TGTGCCAGCAGCCCAGGGCCCAGCGTCCAACACTACGAGCAGTACTTC.

This rearrangement joins TRBV11-2 to TRBJ2-2; D is undetermined. The germline V gene has CDR1 SGHAT and CDR2 FQNNGV. V lost 3 bases and J 0 bases, leaving 8 bases between the germline ends. The CDR3 covers 15 residues. The CDR3 DNA reads TGTGCCAGCAGCTTGATAGCCTCGAACACCGGGGAGCTGTTTTTT. Translation gives CASSLIASNTGELFF. The full variable domain, completed using reference TRBV11-2 and TRBJ2-2, is EAGVAQSPRYKIIEKRQSVAFWCNPISGHATLYWYQQILGQGPKLLIQFQNNGVVDDSQLPKDRFSAERLKGVDSTLKIQPAKLEDSAVYLCASSLIASNTGELFFGEGSRLTVL.

The rearrangement uses TRBV11-2 and TRBJ2-7; 7 positions agree with TRBD1. Germline loops: CDR1 SGHAT, CDR2 FQNNGV. J gave up 1 base and V 1 base, and 7 bases lay outside the gene matches. CDR3 size: 16 residues. CDR3 sequence reads: CASSLAATGASYEQYF. Written as DNA, the CDR3 is TGTGCCAGCAGCTTAGCCGCTACAGGGGCTTCCTACGAGCAGTACTTC.

As regards this clone: At one of its ends the junction is not consistent with the germline gene, which may arise from a read error. The J gene is TRBJ2-3, the V gene TRBV7-8, with D tentatively TRBD1 (6 bases). Per germline, CDR1 SGHVS and CDR2 FQNEAQ. The CDR3 contains 11 residues. CDR3 residues: CASSRTATQYF. The DNA for the CDR3 is TGTGCCAGCAGCCGGACAGCTACGCAGTATTTT.

The chain couples TRBV27 to TRBJ2-1; a possible D gene is TRBD2 (6 bases). The length of the CDR3 is 13 residues. Germline V gene data show CDR1 as MNHEY and CDR2 as SMNVEV (reference sequence). V shed 4 bases and J shed 5 bases, with 9 bases lying between them. CDR3: CASSYGGHNEQFF. As DNA, the CDR3 is TGTGCCAGCAGTTACGGGGGACACAATGAGCAGTTCTTC.

The chain has TRBV7-8 and TRBJ2-3, with TRBD2 as a possible D gene (5 bases). The CDR3 has 15 amino acids. Trimming removed 6 bases at V and 2 bases at J, with 15 bases between. CDR1 is SGHVS and CDR2 is FQNEAQ in the germline V gene. CDR3 nucleotide sequence: TGTGCCAGCAGGCCCCGGGGATCCTTCACAGATACGCAGTATTTT. Amino acid sequence: CASRPRGSFTDTQYF.

This sequence joins TRBV12-3 or TRBV12-4 and TRBJ1-6; TRBD1 matches 7 bases. The CDR3 covers 13 residues. Losses at the gene ends were 6 bases for V and 6 bases for J; bases not matched to a gene: 2. This CDR3 is CASSQGVNSPLHF. The CDR3 nucleotides read TGTGCCAGCAGCCAGGGGGTTAATTCACCCCTCCACTTT.

This clone was detected a few times. Other nucleotide sequences in the sample specify the same CDR3. This chain uses TRBV5-6 with TRBJ1-6, with 8 bases fitting TRBD1. This CDR3 has 14 residues. The V gene's germline CDR1 is SGHDT and CDR2 YYEEEE. V dropped 4 bases and J dropped 7; count of bases not matched to a gene: 4. CDR3 bases: TGTGCCAGCAGCCTCCGACAGGGGAATTCACCCCTCCACTTT. It codes for CASSLRQGNSPLHF.

This sequence joins TRBV6-2 or TRBV6-3 and TRBJ2-2, with D hard to call. Looked up from germline, CDR1 is MNHEY and CDR2 is SVGEGT. V gave up 2 bases and J gave up 6 bases, with 4 bases separating them. This CDR3 spans 12 amino acids. CDR3 residues: CASSYDSGELFF. Written as DNA, the CDR3 is TGTGCCAGCAGTTACGACTCCGGGGAGCTGTTTTTT.

This clone has a handful of counts. V gene TRBV4-1 combines with J gene TRBJ2-1; D is uncertain. The CDR3 is 13 amino acids. Germline CDR1 and CDR2: MGHRA and YSYEKL. The germline V and J ends were trimmed by 4 bases and 7 bases, with 11 bases remaining between them. The CDR3 spells CASSRSVWNEQFF. CDR3 nucleotide sequence: TGCGCCAGCAGCCGGTCGGTCTGGAATGAGCAGTTCTTC.

This clone has just one count. CDR3 residues: CASSATGTSTDTQYF. The CDR3 DNA reads as TGTGCCAGCAGTGCTACCGGGACTAGCACAGATACGCAGTATTTT. V is TRBV2 and J is TRBJ2-3; D perhaps matches TRBD2 (6 bases). CDR1 is SNHLY and CDR2 is FYNNEI in the germline V gene. The CDR3 contains 15 residues. Trimming removed 4 bases from V and 0 bases from J, with 11 bases in between.

The rearrangement uses TRBV24-1 and TRBJ2-2; 8 bases align to TRBD2. Germline V gene lookup returns CDR1 KGHDR and CDR2 SFDVKD. The CDR3 extends over 17 amino acids. V was clipped by 3 bases and J by 5 bases; unmatched bases: 10. CDR3 loop: CATSDGGSGRETGELFF. CDR3 nucleotides: TGTGCCACCAGTGATGGGGGGAGCGGGAGAGAAACCGGGGAGCTGTTTTTT.

This chain uses TRBV7-8 with TRBJ2-2; TRBD1 might be the D (6 bases). Per the germline V gene, CDR1 is SGHVS and CDR2 is FQNEAQ. Trimming removed 0 bases from V and 4 bases from J, with 9 bases in between. This CDR3 comprises 15 residues. The CDR3 DNA reads as TGTGCCAGCAGCTTAGCGGGGGCCCCCACCGGGGAGCTGTTTTTT. As protein: CASSLAGAPTGELFF.

The rearrangement joins TRBV27 to TRBJ2-2, with D perhaps matching TRBD1 (5 bases). This CDR3 contains 17 residues. V was shortened by 1 base and J by 0 bases, with 12 bases between the two germline ends. Germline V gene data show CDR1 as MNHEY and CDR2 as SMNVEV (reference sequence). CDR3: CASSLFKGATNTGELFF. Written as DNA, the CDR3 is TGTGCCAGCAGTTTATTTAAAGGGGCCACGAACACCGGGGAGCTGTTTTTT.

V and J are TRBV7-9 and TRBJ2-1, with 8 bases aligning to TRBD2. The CDR3 is 16 amino acids. CDR1 and CDR2 (germline): SEHNR, FQNEAQ (reference sequence). V was pared by 0 bases and J by 10 bases, with 11 bases of the junction left unmatched. Here the CDR3 DNA reads TGTGCCAGCAGCTTAGCAGTGGCGGGAGGACGTTTGGAGCAGTTCTTC. Translating it yields CASSLAVAGGRLEQFF. Combining the CDR3 with reference TRBV7-9 and TRBJ2-1 gives the whole variable domain DTGVSQNPRHKITKRGQNVTFRCDPISEHNRLYWYRQTLGQGPEFLTYFQNEAQLEKSRLLSDRFSAERPKGSFSTLEIQRTEQGDSAMYLCASSLAVAGGRLEQFFGPGTRLTVL.

The CDR3 reads CASSIGKGRSGANVLTF. The DNA for the CDR3 is TGTGCCAGTAGTATAGGTAAGGGGCGCTCTGGGGCCAACGTCCTGACTTTC. The rearrangement joins TRBV19 to TRBJ2-6; a weak D match, TRBD1 (5 bases). V was clipped by 1 base and J by 0 bases, with 10 bases between them. Germline assignment: CDR1 LNHDA and CDR2 SQIVND (reference sequence). The CDR3 sequence is 17 residues long.

This clone occurred once. The rearrangement joins TRBV19 to TRBJ2-7, with D perhaps matching TRBD1 (5 bases). CDR3 length: 14 amino acids. Per germline, CDR1 LNHDA and CDR2 SQIVND (reference sequence). V lost 2 bases and J 3 bases, leaving 11 bases between the germline ends. This chain's CDR3 is CASSIQGSDYEQYF. As DNA, the CDR3 is TGTGCCAGTAGTATACAGGGATCCGACTACGAGCAGTACTTC.

J is TRBJ2-6 and V is TRBV5-1; TRBD1 is a possible D gene (6 bases). The CDR3 consists of 15 residues. CDR1 and CDR2 (germline): SGHRS, YFSETQ. V dropped 3 bases and J dropped 1 base, with 8 bases sitting between them. Here the CDR3 reads CASSSGASGANVLTF. The CDR3 DNA sequence: TGCGCCAGCAGCTCAGGGGCTTCTGGGGCCAACGTCCTGACTTTC.

V is TRBV18 and J is TRBJ1-4; tentatively, D is TRBD1 (6 bases). With 6 bases removed from V and 5 bases from J, the gap between germline ends came to 16 bases. This CDR3 has 15 residues. The germline V gene encodes CDR1 KGHSH and CDR2 LQKENI. The DNA for the CDR3 is TGTGCCAGCTCCCCAGACAGGAAAAAAAATGAAAAACTGTTTTTT. This gives the protein CASSPDRKKNEKLFF. The full variable domain, rest sourced from reference TRBV18 and TRBJ1-4, is NAGVMQNPRHLVRRRGQEARLRCSPMKGHSHVYWYRQLPEEGLKFMVYLQKENIIDESGMPKERFSAEFPKEGPSILRIQQVVRGDSAAYFCASSPDRKKNEKLFFGSGTQLSVL.

V gene TRBV6-4 combines with J gene TRBJ2-5; weak D call: TRBD1 (6 bases). Germline lookup yields CDR1 MRHNA and CDR2 SNTAGT. Trimming cost V 6 bases and J 4 bases, with 18 bases left between them. CDR3 length: 15 residues. The CDR3 loop reads CASSRDTGWGETQYF. CDR3 in DNA: TGTGCCAGCAGCCGGGACACCGGATGGGGAGAGACCCAGTACTTC.